This TCR beta chain emerged from a study of control samples from healthy donors and cancer patients. V was pared by 0 bases and J by 5 bases, with 9 bases between. CDR1 SGDLS and CDR2 YYNGEE come from the germline V gene. This CDR3 comprises 14 residues. TCRdb's table, derived via immunoSEQ multiplex PCR, lists solely in-frame clones and lacks some. The sample holds about 180,000 clones; 85% to 95% are singletons and the top ten take 1.1% to 1.5%. The rearrangement joins TRBV9 to TRBJ2-1, with no clear D. The TCR was taken from a woman younger than 30 in good health. Sequencing was performed on blood. The CDR3 DNA reads as TGTGCCAGCAGCGTAGACGACTGGGACAATGAGCAGTTCTTC. Encoded protein: CASSVDDWDNEQFF.